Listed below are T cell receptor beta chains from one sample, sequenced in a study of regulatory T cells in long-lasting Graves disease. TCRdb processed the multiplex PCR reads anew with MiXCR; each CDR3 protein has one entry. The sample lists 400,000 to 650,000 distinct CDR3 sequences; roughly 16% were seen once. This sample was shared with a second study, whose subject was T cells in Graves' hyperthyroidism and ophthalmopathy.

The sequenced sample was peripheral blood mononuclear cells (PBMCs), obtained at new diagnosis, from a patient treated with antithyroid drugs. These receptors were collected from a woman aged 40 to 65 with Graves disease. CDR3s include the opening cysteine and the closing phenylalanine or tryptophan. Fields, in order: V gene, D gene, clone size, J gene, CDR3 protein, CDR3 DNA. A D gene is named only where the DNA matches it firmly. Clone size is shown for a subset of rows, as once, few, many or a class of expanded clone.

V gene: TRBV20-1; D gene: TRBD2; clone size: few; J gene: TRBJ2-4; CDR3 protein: CSARPLAGGGGGGNIQYF; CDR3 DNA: TGCAGTGCTAGACCCCTAGCGGGGGGCGGAGGAGGGGGAAACATTCAGTACTTC
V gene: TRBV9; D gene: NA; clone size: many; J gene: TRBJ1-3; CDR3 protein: CASSVGPPTGNTIYF; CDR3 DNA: TGTGCCAGCAGCGTAGGCCCCCCAACTGGAAACACCATATATTTT
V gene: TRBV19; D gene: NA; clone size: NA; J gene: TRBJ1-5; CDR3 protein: CASSPQAGYITQPQHF; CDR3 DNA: TGTGCCAGTAGTCCCCAGGCAGGGTACATTACTCAGCCCCAGCATTTT
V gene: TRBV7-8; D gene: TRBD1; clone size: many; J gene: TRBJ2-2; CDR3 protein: CASSSRPGTGKGTGELFF; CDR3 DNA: TGTGCCAGCAGCTCCCGGCCGGGGACAGGGAAGGGTACCGGGGAGCTGTTTTTT
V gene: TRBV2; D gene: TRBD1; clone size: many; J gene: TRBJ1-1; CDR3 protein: CASTLTGGASAFF; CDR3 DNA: TGTGCCAGCACCTTAACAGGGGGCGCATCAGCTTTCTTT
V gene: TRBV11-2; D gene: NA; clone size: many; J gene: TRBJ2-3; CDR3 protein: CASSFQLAQDTQYF; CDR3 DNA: TGTGCCAGCAGCTTCCAGCTGGCCCAGGATACGCAGTATTTT
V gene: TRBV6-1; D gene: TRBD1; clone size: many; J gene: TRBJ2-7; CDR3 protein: CASSLRGQLYEQYF; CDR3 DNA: TGTGCCAGCAGTCTTAGGGGACAGCTCTACGAGCAGTACTTC
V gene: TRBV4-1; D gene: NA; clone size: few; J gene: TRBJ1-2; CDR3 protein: CASSHPPTGLGYTF; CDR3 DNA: TGCGCCAGCAGCCATCCCCCTACGGGGCTTGGCTACACCTTC
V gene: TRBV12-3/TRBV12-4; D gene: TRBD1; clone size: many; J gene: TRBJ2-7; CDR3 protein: CASSFKRQGSEQYF; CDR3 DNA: TGTGCCAGCAGTTTTAAGAGACAGGGCTCCGAGCAGTACTTC
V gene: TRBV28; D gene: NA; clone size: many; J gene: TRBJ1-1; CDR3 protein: CASSLYEWGLILNTEAFF; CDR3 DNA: TGTGCCAGCAGTTTATATGAATGGGGACTCATATTGAACACTGAAGCTTTCTTT
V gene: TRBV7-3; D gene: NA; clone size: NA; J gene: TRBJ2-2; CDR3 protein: CASRQATGFGELFF; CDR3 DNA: TGTGCCAGCAGACAGGCCACAGGGTTCGGGGAGCTGTTTTTT
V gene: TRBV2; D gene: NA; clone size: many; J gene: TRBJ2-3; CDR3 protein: CASRFQSLQYF; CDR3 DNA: TGTGCCAGCAGGTTTCAGAGCCTGCAGTATTTT
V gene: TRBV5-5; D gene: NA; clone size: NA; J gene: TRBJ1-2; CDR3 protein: CASSLEGQGSYGYTF; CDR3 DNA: TGTGCCAGCAGCTTGGAGGGCCAGGGTTCCTATGGCTACACCTTC
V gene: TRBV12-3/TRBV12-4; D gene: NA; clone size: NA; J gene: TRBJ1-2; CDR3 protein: CASSLRQIKNGYTF; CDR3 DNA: TGTGCCAGCAGTTTACGGCAGATAAAAAATGGCTACACCTTC